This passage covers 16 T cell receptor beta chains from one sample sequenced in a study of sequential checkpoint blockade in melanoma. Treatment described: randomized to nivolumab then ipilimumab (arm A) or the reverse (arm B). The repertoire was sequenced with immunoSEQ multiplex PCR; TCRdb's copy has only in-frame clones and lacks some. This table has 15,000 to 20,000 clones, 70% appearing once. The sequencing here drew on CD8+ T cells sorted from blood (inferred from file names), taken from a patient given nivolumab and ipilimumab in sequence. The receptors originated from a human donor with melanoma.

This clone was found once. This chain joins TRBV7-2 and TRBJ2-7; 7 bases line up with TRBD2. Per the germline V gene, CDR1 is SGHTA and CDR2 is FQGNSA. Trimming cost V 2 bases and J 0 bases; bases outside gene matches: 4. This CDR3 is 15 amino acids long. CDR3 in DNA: TGTGCCAGCAGCTTATACGCTAGCGGCTCCTACGAGCAGTACTTC. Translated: CASSLYASGSYEQYF. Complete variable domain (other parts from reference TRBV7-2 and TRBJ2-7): GAGVSQSPSNKVTEKGKDVELRCDPISGHTALYWYRQSLGQGLEFLIYFQGNSAPDKSGLPSDRFSAERTGGSVSTLTIQRTQQEDSAVYLCASSLYASGSYEQYFGPGTRLTVT.

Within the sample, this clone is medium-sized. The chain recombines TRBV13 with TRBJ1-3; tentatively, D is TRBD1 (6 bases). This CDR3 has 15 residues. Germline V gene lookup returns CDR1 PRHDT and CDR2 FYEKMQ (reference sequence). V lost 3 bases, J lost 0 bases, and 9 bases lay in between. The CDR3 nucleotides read TGTGCCAGCAGCTTGCAGGGGTTCTCTGGAAACACCATATATTTT. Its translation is CASSLQGFSGNTIYF.

For the CDR3, the DNA is TGTGCCAGCAGCTTGATTCACAGGGCTGCAGGAGATACGCAGTATTTT. This translates into CASSLIHRAAGDTQYF. The chain uses TRBV5-6 and TRBJ2-3; tentatively, D is TRBD1 (6 bases). Between the trimmed V and J ends, which lost 1 base and 5 bases, there was a span of 17 bases. Germline CDR1 and CDR2: SGHDT and YYEEEE. The CDR3 length is 16 residues.

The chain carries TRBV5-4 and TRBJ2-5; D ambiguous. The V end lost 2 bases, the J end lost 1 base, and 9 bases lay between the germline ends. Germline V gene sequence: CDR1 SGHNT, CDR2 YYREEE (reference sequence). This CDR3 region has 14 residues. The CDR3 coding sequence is TGTGCCAGCAGCTTCAAAGAGATCCAAGAGACCCAGTACTTC. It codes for CASSFKEIQETQYF.

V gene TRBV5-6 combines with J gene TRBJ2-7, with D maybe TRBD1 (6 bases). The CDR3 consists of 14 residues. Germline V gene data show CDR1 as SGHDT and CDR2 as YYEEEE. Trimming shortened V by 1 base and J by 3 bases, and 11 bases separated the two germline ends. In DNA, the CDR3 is TGTGCCAGCAGCTTGACAGGGTCGGACTACGAGCAGTACTTC. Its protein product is CASSLTGSDYEQYF.

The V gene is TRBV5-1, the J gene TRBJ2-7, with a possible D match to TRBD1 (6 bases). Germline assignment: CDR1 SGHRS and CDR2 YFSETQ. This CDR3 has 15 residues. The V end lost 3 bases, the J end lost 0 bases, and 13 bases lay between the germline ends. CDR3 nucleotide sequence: TGCGCCAGCAGCTACACGACAGGAGACTCCTACGAGCAGTACTTC. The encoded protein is CASSYTTGDSYEQYF.

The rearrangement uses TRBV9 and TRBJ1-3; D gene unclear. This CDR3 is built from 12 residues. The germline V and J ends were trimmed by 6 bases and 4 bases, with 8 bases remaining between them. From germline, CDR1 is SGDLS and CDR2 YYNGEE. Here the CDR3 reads CASTGSGNTIYF. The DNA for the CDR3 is TGTGCCAGCACGGGGTCCGGAAACACCATATATTTT.

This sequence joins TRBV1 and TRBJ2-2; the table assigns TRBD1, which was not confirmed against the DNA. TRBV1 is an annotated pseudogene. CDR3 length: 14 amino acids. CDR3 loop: CTRPQGANTGELFF. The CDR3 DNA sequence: TGCACCAGACCCCAGGGGGCAAACACCGGGGAGCTGTTTTTT.

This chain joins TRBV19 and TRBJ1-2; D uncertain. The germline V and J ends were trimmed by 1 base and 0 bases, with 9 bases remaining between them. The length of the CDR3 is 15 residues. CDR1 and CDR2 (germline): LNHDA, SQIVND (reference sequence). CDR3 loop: CASSIVPVTNYGYTF. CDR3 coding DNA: TGTGCCAGTAGTATAGTACCGGTAACTAACTATGGCTACACCTTC.

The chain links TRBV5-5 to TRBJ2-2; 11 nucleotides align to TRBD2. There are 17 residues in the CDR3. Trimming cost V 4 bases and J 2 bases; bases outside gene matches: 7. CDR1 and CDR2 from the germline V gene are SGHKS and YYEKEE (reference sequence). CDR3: CASSTPLAGGNTGELFF. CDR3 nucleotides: TGTGCCAGCAGCACGCCTCTAGCGGGGGGCAACACCGGGGAGCTGTTTTTT.

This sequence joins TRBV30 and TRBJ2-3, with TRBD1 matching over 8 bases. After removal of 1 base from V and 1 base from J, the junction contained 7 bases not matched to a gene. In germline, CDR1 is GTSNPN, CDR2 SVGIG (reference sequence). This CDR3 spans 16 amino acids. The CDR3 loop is CAWSGAGQGGTDTQYF. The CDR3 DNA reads TGTGCCTGGAGTGGAGCCGGACAGGGCGGCACAGATACGCAGTATTTT.

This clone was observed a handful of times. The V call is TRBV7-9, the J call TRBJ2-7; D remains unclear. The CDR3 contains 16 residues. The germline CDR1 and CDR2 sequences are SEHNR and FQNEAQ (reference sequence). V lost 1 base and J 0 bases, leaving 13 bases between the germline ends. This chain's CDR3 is CASSLDDPILSYEQYF. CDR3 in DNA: TGTGCCAGCAGCTTAGATGATCCCATACTCTCCTACGAGCAGTACTTC.

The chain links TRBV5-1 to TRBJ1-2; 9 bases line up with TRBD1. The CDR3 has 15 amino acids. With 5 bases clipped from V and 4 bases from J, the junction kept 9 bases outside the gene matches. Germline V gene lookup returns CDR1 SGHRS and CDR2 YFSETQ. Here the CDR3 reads CASSYTGGNLYGYTF. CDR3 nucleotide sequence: TGCGCCAGCAGTTATACAGGGGGCAACCTCTATGGCTACACCTTC.

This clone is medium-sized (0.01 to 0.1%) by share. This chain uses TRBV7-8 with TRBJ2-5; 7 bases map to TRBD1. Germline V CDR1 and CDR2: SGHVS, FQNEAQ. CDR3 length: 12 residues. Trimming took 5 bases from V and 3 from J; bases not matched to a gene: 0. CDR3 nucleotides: TGTGCCAGCAGCACAGGGGAAGAGACCCAGTACTTC. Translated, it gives CASSTGEETQYF.

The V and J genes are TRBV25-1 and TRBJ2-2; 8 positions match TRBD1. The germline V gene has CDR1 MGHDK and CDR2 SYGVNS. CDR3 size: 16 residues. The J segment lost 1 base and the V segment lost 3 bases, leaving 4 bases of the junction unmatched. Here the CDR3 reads CASSESDRENTGELFF. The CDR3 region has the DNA TGTGCCAGCAGTGAGTCGGACAGGGAGAACACCGGGGAGCTGTTTTTT.

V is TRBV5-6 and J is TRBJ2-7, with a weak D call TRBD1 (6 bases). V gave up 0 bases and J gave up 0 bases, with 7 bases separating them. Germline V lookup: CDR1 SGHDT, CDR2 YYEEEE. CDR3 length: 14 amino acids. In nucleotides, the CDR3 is TGTGCCAGCAGCTTGGGGACAGCCTCCTACGAGCAGTACTTC. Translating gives CASSLGTASYEQYF.